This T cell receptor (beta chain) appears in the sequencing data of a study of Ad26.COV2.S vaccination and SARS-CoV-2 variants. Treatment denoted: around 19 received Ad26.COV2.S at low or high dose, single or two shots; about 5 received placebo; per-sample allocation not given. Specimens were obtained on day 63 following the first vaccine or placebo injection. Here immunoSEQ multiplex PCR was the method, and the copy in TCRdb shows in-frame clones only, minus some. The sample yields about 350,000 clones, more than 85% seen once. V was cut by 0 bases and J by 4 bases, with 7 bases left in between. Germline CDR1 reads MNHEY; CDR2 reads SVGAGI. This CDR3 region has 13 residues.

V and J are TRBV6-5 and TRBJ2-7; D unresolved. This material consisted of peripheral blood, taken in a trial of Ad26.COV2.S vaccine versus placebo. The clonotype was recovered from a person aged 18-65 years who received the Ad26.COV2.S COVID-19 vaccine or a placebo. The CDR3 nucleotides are TGTGCCAGCAGTTACTCGAAACTTTACGAGCAGTACTTC. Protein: CASSYSKLYEQYF.